Presented here are 13 T cell receptor beta chains from one specimen sequenced in a study of identical twins (TCRdb year 2016). Receptor libraries were prepared by 5' RACE. Instrument used: Illumina HiSeq 2000. TCRdb reprocessed the public reads (quality trimming at Q25 with fastp, clone calling with MiXCR) and kept in-frame beta chains. Rows with a matching CDR3 protein are joined into one entry that keeps the most common DNA and genes. This sample is represented by roughly 1,500,000 distinct CDR3 sequences; roughly a third of them were singletons. The ten largest make up about 0.3% of the sample. The sequencing sample was made of cord blood. These receptors were collected from a newborn girl in good health.

V is TRBV9 and J is TRBJ1-5; 7 bases agree with TRBD1. This CDR3 is built from 14 residues. Losses at the gene ends were 4 bases for V and 3 bases for J; bases not matched to a gene: 4. The germline V gene encodes CDR1 SGDLS and CDR2 YYNGEE. The CDR3 nucleotides read TGTGCCAGCAGCTTCGGACAGGACAATCAGCCCCAGCATTTT. This gives the protein CASSFGQDNQPQHF.

This clonotype has more than one count but fewer than ten. The chain recombines TRBV2 with TRBJ1-2; no clear D gene. V lost 3 bases and J lost 5, with 19 bases in between. This CDR3 is built from 16 residues. Germline V gene sequence: CDR1 SNHLY, CDR2 FYNNEI. The CDR3 DNA is TGTGCCAGCAGTGAGAACCCGGATCTCAGCGTGTATGGCTACACCTTC. Translated, it gives CASSENPDLSVYGYTF.

As for this clonotype: A much larger clone differs by one base, so this may be a read error. This chain uses TRBV5-5 with TRBJ2-5; no definite D call. The J call is uncertain, as TRBJ2-7 better fits the DNA end. The CDR3 contains 12 residues. The germline CDR1 and CDR2 sequences are SGHKS and YYEKEE (reference sequence). CDR3 amino acids: CAGSFVDYEQYF. The CDR3 nucleotides read TGTGCCGGCAGCTTTGTCGACTACGAGCAGTACTTC.

CDR3 in DNA: TGTGCCATCATGGATAGGGGAACTGAAGCTTTCTTT. Residues: CAIMDRGTEAFF. This chain links TRBV10-3 with TRBJ1-1; tentative D call: TRBD1 (5 bases). There are 12 residues in the CDR3. V was clipped by 7 bases and J by 5 bases, with 11 bases between them. Germline V gene sequence: CDR1 ENHRY, CDR2 SYGVKD.

The table lists this clonotype with a few counts. The chain links TRBV20-1 to TRBJ2-3; D is undetermined. This CDR3 has 13 residues. V lost 5 bases to trimming and J lost 0 bases, with 9 bases between them. Per germline, CDR1 DFQATT and CDR2 SNEGSKA (reference sequence). CDR3 loop: CSAFRSSTDTQYF. The CDR3 nucleotides read TGCAGTGCTTTCAGATCTAGCACAGATACGCAGTATTTT.

This clonotype was counted only a few times. The gene calls are TRBV27 and TRBJ2-3; D unclear. From germline, CDR1 is MNHEY and CDR2 SMNVEV (reference sequence). The CDR3 runs 14 residues. Trimming shortened V by 3 bases and J by 3 bases, and 10 bases separated the two germline ends. CDR3 bases: TGTGCCAGCAGTTTTTCGCAAAATACAGATACGCAGTATTTT. Translated, it gives CASSFSQNTDTQYF.

The J gene is TRBJ2-1, the V gene TRBV20-1, with a weak D call TRBD2 (6 bases). CDR1 and CDR2 (germline): DFQATT, SNEGSKA (reference sequence). The CDR3 spans 15 residues. The ends were cut back, 5 bases at V and 6 bases at J, with 20 bases in the middle. In DNA form, the CDR3 reads TGCAGTGCTCTTCAACTAGCCTTTTCCCTCAATGAGCAGTTCTTC. Translation: CSALQLAFSLNEQFF.

The CDR3 DNA reads TGTGCCTGGAGTGTACAGGGGGAAGCTTTCTTT. Amino acid sequence: CAWSVQGEAFF. The chain couples TRBV30 to TRBJ1-1; 7 bases match TRBD1. Trimming took 0 bases from V and 8 from J; bases not matched to a gene: 0. The germline gives CDR1 GTSNPN, CDR2 SVGIG (reference sequence). The CDR3 is 11 amino acids.

This chain joins TRBV5-5 and TRBJ2-7, with D tentatively TRBD1 (6 bases). Trimming removed 0 bases from V and 7 bases from J, with 17 bases in between. CDR3 length: 15 residues. Germline loops: CDR1 SGHKS, CDR2 YYEKEE (reference sequence). Here the CDR3 DNA reads TGTGCCAGCAGCTTGGTTCTGACAGGCTACAATGAGCAGTACTTC. It is translated as CASSLVLTGYNEQYF.

This clonotype was seen many times. This chain joins TRBV4-2 and TRBJ2-1; tentatively, D is TRBD2 (7 bases). The V end was cut by 0 bases, the J end by 7 bases, with 16 bases between. CDR3 length: 16 residues. Germline CDR1 LGHNA, CDR2 YNFKEQ. CDR3 sequence: CASSQDAGADYNEQFF. In DNA form, the CDR3 reads TGTGCCAGCAGCCAAGATGCGGGGGCAGATTATAATGAGCAGTTCTTC.

This sequence joins TRBV20-1 and TRBJ2-1, with TRBD2 matching over 11 bases. J was trimmed by 8 bases and V by 2 bases; bases with no gene match: 2. The germline CDR1 and CDR2 sequences are DFQATT and SNEGSKA (reference sequence). The CDR3 runs 13 residues. DNA for the CDR3: TGCAGTGCTAGAACTAGCGGGAGCGATGAGCAGTTCTTC. This encodes CSARTSGSDEQFF.

The rearrangement links TRBV5-1 to TRBJ2-5; D unresolved. The germline V gene encodes CDR1 SGHRS and CDR2 YFSETQ. The CDR3 is 14 amino acids. The V and J ends lost 0 bases and 4 bases respectively, with 10 bases between them. The CDR3 nucleotides are TGCGCCAGCAGCTTGGCCCAGGTTCGAGAGACCCAGTACTTC. Amino acids: CASSLAQVRETQYF.

This clonotype was seen more than once but under ten times. The chain has TRBV27 and TRBJ1-2, with TRBD1 identical over 8 bases. J gave up 5 bases and V 1 base, and 9 bases lay outside the gene matches. This CDR3 has 16 amino acids. The germline V gene encodes CDR1 MNHEY and CDR2 SMNVEV (reference sequence). The CDR3 protein is CASSLWGNRGFYGYTF. In DNA, the CDR3 is TGTGCCAGCAGTTTATGGGGAAACAGGGGGTTTTATGGCTACACCTTC.